These 31 T cell receptor beta chains were sequenced from one sample in a study of vaccination effects on CD4 cells after COVID-19. TCRdb's table, derived via immunoSEQ multiplex PCR, lists solely in-frame clones and lacks some. The sample contains 15,000 or so clones, around 70% of which appear only once. Their target antigens are unknown. Sequencing in the ViraFEST assay came after antigen-specific CD4+ T cells had been expanded with viral peptide pools, which were used to stimulate PBMC. Once cultured for nine to ten days, the cells underwent separation to obtain CD4+ T cells. Either the mRNA-1273 or the BNT162b2 vaccine was given to participants as two doses. The source material was CD4+ T cells from PBMCs cultured with SARS-CoV-2 spike peptides, sampled after COVID-19 vaccination. Receptors were obtained from a human donor who received a COVID-19 vaccine.

Judged by abundance, this clone is large. This chain uses TRBV9 with TRBJ2-2; 15 bases agree with TRBD2. Germline V CDR1 and CDR2: SGDLS, YYNGEE. CDR3 length: 19 amino acids. The V gene end was trimmed by 0 bases and the J gene end by 6 bases; junction bases not matched to a gene: 9. CDR3 sequence: CASSVGPPGLAGGPGELFF. CDR3 bases: TGTGCCAGCAGCGTAGGCCCCCCGGGACTAGCGGGAGGTCCCGGGGAGCTGTTTTTT.

V and J are TRBV20-1 and TRBJ1-6; maybe TRBD1 (5 bases). Trimming left V 3 bases short and J 7 bases short, with 13 bases between. In germline, CDR1 is DFQATT, CDR2 SNEGSKA (reference sequence). The CDR3 has 14 amino acids. CDR3 coding DNA: TGCAGTGCTAGTCCTGGGGCGGAAAATTCACCCCTCCACTTT. Translation: CSASPGAENSPLHF.

The J gene is TRBJ1-1, the V gene TRBV6-5; D remains unclear. Germline CDR1 reads MNHEY; CDR2 reads SVGAGI. CDR3 length equals 12 residues. With 9 bases removed from V and 0 bases from J, the gap between germline ends came to 8 bases. CDR3 coding DNA: TGTGCCAGTTGGGGTGTGAACACTGAAGCTTTCTTT. It codes for CASWGVNTEAFF.

The chain uses TRBV6-2 or TRBV6-3 and TRBJ1-5; a possible D gene is TRBD1 (6 bases). The CDR3 length is 17 residues. Looked up from germline, CDR1 is MNHEY and CDR2 is SVGEGT. The ends were cut back, 2 bases at V and 5 bases at J, with 19 bases in the middle. The CDR3 spells CASSYPNARGPYQPQHF. CDR3 DNA: TGTGCCAGCAGTTACCCCAACGCCAGGGGTCCTTATCAGCCCCAGCATTTT.

The chain carries TRBV6-6 and TRBJ1-5; no reliable D call. Germline values: CDR1 MNHNY, CDR2 SVGAGI (reference sequence). The CDR3 contains 15 residues. With 4 bases removed from V and 0 bases from J, the gap between germline ends came to 10 bases. CDR3 in DNA: TGTGCCAGCAGTTCCCAGTCAGGTAGCAATCAGCCCCAGCATTTT. Its protein product is CASSSQSGSNQPQHF.

V and J are TRBV28 and TRBJ1-2; D possibly corresponds to TRBD1 (6 bases). Germline V gene lookup returns CDR1 MDHEN and CDR2 SYDVKM. CDR3 length: 15 amino acids. Trimming shortened V by 2 bases and J by 6 bases, and 16 bases separated the two germline ends. The CDR3 nucleotides read TGTGCCAGCAGTTTACCCCTCCGGGGGGCCCATGGCTACACCTTC. Amino acids: CASSLPLRGAHGYTF.

This chain uses TRBV4-1 with TRBJ2-1, with D hard to call. V dropped 0 bases and J dropped 7 bases, with 4 bases sitting between them. The CDR3 extends over 12 amino acids. Germline CDR1 and CDR2: MGHRA and YSYEKL. The CDR3 is CASSQDENEQFF. The CDR3 coding sequence is TGCGCCAGCAGCCAAGATGAAAATGAGCAGTTCTTC.

J is TRBJ1-4 and V is TRBV4-3; D is unresolved. Germline lookup yields CDR1 LGHNA and CDR2 YSLEER. The ends were cut back, 0 bases at V and 8 bases at J, with 16 bases in the middle. The CDR3 runs 16 residues. The chain's CDR3 is CASSQDPANRGEKLFF. DNA for the CDR3: TGCGCCAGCAGCCAAGATCCGGCCAACCGAGGGGAAAAACTGTTTTTT.

CDR3 in DNA: TGTGCCAGCAGCTTTCCTCCCCGAGGAGCGGGGATCCAAGAGACCCAGTACTTC. The encoded protein is CASSFPPRGAGIQETQYF. The J gene is TRBJ2-5, the V gene TRBV7-2, with TRBD2 matching 7 bases. V lost 3 bases to trimming and J lost 1 base; unmatched junction nucleotides: 14. Germline V gives CDR1 SGHTA, CDR2 FQGNSA. The CDR3 loop spans 18 amino acids.

The chain uses TRBV12-2 and TRBJ1-2. TRBV12-2 is annotated as a pseudogene. The CDR3 sequence is 15 residues long. The CDR3 region has the DNA TGTGCAAGTCGCCCTGGGACGGAAAACCGCTATGGCTACACCTTC. This translates into CASRPGTENRYGYTF.

V and J are TRBV5-1 and TRBJ2-4, with 10 nucleotides matching TRBD1. With 3 bases clipped from V and 8 bases from J, the junction kept 2 bases outside the gene matches. Germline-derived CDR1 and CDR2 are SGHRS and YFSETQ. The CDR3 covers 13 residues. The CDR3 is CASSSGQGDIQYF. Written as DNA, the CDR3 is TGCGCCAGCAGCTCAGGACAGGGGGACATTCAGTACTTC. The whole variable domain, filled in from reference TRBV5-1 and TRBJ2-4, reads KAGVTQTPRYLIKTRGQQVTLSCSPISGHRSVSWYQQTPGQGLQFLFEYFSETQRNKGNFPGRFSGRQFSNSRSEMNVSTLELGDSALYLCASSSGQGDIQYFGAGTRLSVL.

By proportion, this clone is large. This chain joins TRBV20-1 and TRBJ2-7; 7 bases map to TRBD1. V was clipped by 6 bases and J by 4 bases; unmatched bases: 3. This CDR3 contains 11 residues. The germline gives CDR1 DFQATT, CDR2 SNEGSKA (reference sequence). CDR3 nucleotide sequence: TGCAGTGCAGTACAGGGGTACGAGCAGTACTTC. It yields the protein CSAVQGYEQYF.

The gene calls are TRBV6-5 and TRBJ1-1; D might be TRBD1 (6 bases). This CDR3 contains 15 residues. Trimming removed 10 bases from V and 0 bases from J, with 18 bases in between. Germline V lookup: CDR1 MNHEY, CDR2 SVGAGI. CDR3 DNA: TGTGCCACGATGATCGGGGGCCATATGAACACTGAAGCTTTCTTT. Amino acid sequence: CATMIGGHMNTEAFF.

This chain connects TRBV10-3 to TRBJ2-7; D call uncertain. The V end was cut by 3 bases, the J end by 1 base, with 13 bases between. The CDR3 extends over 15 amino acids. The V gene's germline CDR1 is ENHRY and CDR2 SYGVKD. CDR3 region: CAISDDVTTSYEQYF. As DNA, the CDR3 is TGTGCCATCAGTGATGATGTTACGACTTCCTACGAGCAGTACTTC.

This clone was seen more than once but under ten times. The rearrangement joins TRBV18 to TRBJ1-1; D unresolved. This CDR3 is built from 14 residues. CDR1 KGHSH and CDR2 LQKENI come from the germline V gene. V gave up 5 bases and J gave up 1 base, with 11 bases separating them. CDR3 protein: CASSYQTENTEAFF. CDR3 sequence (DNA): TGTGCCAGCTCATACCAAACAGAGAACACTGAAGCTTTCTTT.

The V gene is TRBV28, the J gene TRBJ1-5; weak D call: TRBD1 (5 bases). V lost 5 bases, J lost 6 bases, and 14 bases lay in between. CDR1 is MDHEN, CDR2 SYDVKM, per germline. CDR3 length: 14 residues. The CDR3 protein is CASSVVRGGQPQHF. The CDR3 coding sequence is TGTGCCAGCAGTGTGGTAAGGGGCGGTCAGCCCCAGCATTTT.

This sequence joins TRBV12-3 or TRBV12-4 and TRBJ1-2; the D is unclear. The CDR3 contains 13 residues. Deletions cut 5 bases from V and 10 bases from J, with 17 bases between. The DNA for the CDR3 is TGTGCCAGCAGTAACGGCTTGGGAGGACCCTACACCTTC. The encoded protein is CASSNGLGGPYTF.

This chain's CDR3 is CASSLAGAYSGANVLTF. Here the CDR3 DNA reads TGCGCCAGCAGCTTGGCCGGGGCGTACTCTGGGGCCAACGTCCTGACTTTC. The chain combines TRBV5-1 with TRBJ2-6; D may correspond to TRBD1 or TRBD2 (5 bases each). The germline V and J ends were trimmed by 0 bases and 0 bases, with 10 bases remaining between them. Germline CDR1 and CDR2: SGHRS and YFSETQ. CDR3 length equals 17 residues. The full variable domain, in which reference TRBV5-1 and TRBJ2-6 provide the parts outside the CDR3, is KAGVTQTPRYLIKTRGQQVTLSCSPISGHRSVSWYQQTPGQGLQFLFEYFSETQRNKGNFPGRFSGRQFSNSRSEMNVSTLELGDSALYLCASSLAGAYSGANVLTFGAGSRLTVL.

The V call is TRBV7-2, the J call TRBJ2-1; 10 bases agree with TRBD2. CDR3 length: 14 residues. V lost 5 bases to trimming and J lost 9 bases; unmatched junction nucleotides: 7. Looked up from germline, CDR1 is SGHTA and CDR2 is FQGNSA. DNA for the CDR3: TGTGCCAGCAGCCTTGGAGCGGGGGGGAGTGAGCAGTTCTTC. Its protein is CASSLGAGGSEQFF. The whole variable domain, filled in from reference TRBV7-2 and TRBJ2-1, reads GAGVSQSPSNKVTEKGKDVELRCDPISGHTALYWYRQSLGQGLEFLIYFQGNSAPDKSGLPSDRFSAERTGGSVSTLTIQRTQQEDSAVYLCASSLGAGGSEQFFGPGTRLTVL.

This chain links TRBV7-9 with TRBJ1-1; 10 nucleotides match TRBD1. Germline V CDR1 and CDR2: SEHNR, FQNEAQ (reference sequence). V gave up 4 bases and J gave up 0 bases; unmatched junction bases: 5. The CDR3 has 16 amino acids. The CDR3 loop reads CASSSGQGGMNTEAFF. In DNA form, the CDR3 reads TGTGCCAGCAGCTCAGGACAGGGGGGCATGAACACTGAAGCTTTCTTT.

The chain recombines TRBV30 with TRBJ1-2; no reliable D call. Looked up from germline, CDR1 is GTSNPN and CDR2 is SVGIG (reference sequence). This CDR3 is built from 14 residues. The V and J ends lost 3 bases and 0 bases respectively, with 11 bases between them. The CDR3 here is CAWSVGGANYGYTF. In nucleotides, the CDR3 is TGTGCCTGGAGCGTCGGCGGAGCTAACTATGGCTACACCTTC.

J is TRBJ2-1 and V is TRBV3-1 (or the pseudogene TRBV3-2); 12 bases are shared with TRBD1. This CDR3 spans 19 amino acids. Germline loops: CDR1 LGHDT, CDR2 YNNKEL (reference sequence). V trimming: 4 bases; J trimming: 1 base; junction bases outside the gene matches: 11. CDR3 in amino acids: CASSRDRGLLPLSYNEQFF. CDR3 sequence (DNA): TGTGCCAGCAGCCGGGACAGGGGGCTCCTACCCTTGTCCTACAATGAGCAGTTCTTC.

The rearrangement uses TRBV15 and TRBJ1-2; 8 nucleotides agree with TRBD1. This CDR3 has 14 amino acids. V lost 1 base, J lost 3 bases, and 1 base stayed unmatched. The V gene's germline CDR1 is LNHNV and CDR2 YYDKDF (reference sequence). CDR3 amino acids: CATSRGGQDYGYTF. The CDR3 DNA sequence: TGTGCCACCAGCAGAGGGGGACAGGACTATGGCTACACCTTC.

The rearrangement joins TRBV11-3 to TRBJ2-3; maybe TRBD2 (6 bases). The germline V gene encodes CDR1 SGHNT and CDR2 YENEEA. The CDR3 contains 15 residues. V lost 1 base and J lost 1, with 9 bases in between. The CDR3 nucleotides read TGTGCCAGCAGCTTAGGCGGGGCCCGCACAGATACGCAGTATTTT. Amino acid sequence: CASSLGGARTDTQYF. Full variable domain (outside the CDR3, taken from reference TRBV11-3 and TRBJ2-3): EAGVVQSPRYKIIEKKQPVAFWCNPISGHNTLYWYLQNLGQGPELLIRYENEEAVDDSQLPKDRFSAERLKGVDSTLKIQPAELGDSAVYLCASSLGGARTDTQYFGPGTRLTVL.

This clone occurred a few times. The chain links TRBV6-2 or TRBV6-3 to TRBJ1-3; D remains ambiguous. Germline CDR1 reads MNHEY; CDR2 reads SVGEGT. With 6 bases removed from V and 0 bases from J, the gap between germline ends came to 15 bases. The CDR3 has 16 amino acids. The CDR3 protein is CASSLGRTSSGNTIYF. The DNA of the CDR3 is TGTGCCAGCAGCCTTGGACGGACGAGCTCTGGAAACACCATATATTTT.

This clone is medium-sized (0.01 to 0.1%) in the sample. This rearrangement joins TRBV28 to TRBJ2-6; maybe TRBD2 (5 bases). The V end was cut by 6 bases, the J end by 4 bases, with 19 bases between. Germline lookup yields CDR1 MDHEN and CDR2 SYDVKM. The CDR3 spans 17 residues. CDR3 amino acids: CASRRTLGLSGANVLTF. DNA of the CDR3: TGTGCCAGCAGACGAACTCTAGGACTCTCCGGGGCCAACGTCCTGACTTTC. Combining the CDR3 with reference TRBV28 and TRBJ2-6 gives the whole variable domain DVKVTQSSRYLVKRTGEKVFLECVQDMDHENMFWYRQDPGLGLRLIYFSYDVKMKEKGDIPEGYSVSREKKERFSLILESASTNQTSMYLCASRRTLGLSGANVLTFGAGSRLTVL.

The J gene is TRBJ2-2, the V gene TRBV10-3, with a tentative D call TRBD2 (5 bases). Trimming stripped 7 bases from V and 7 bases from J, with 16 bases between. Germline V gene sequence: CDR1 ENHRY, CDR2 SYGVKD. The CDR3 runs 14 residues. The DNA for the CDR3 is TGTGCCATCACAGAGGGTTCCACGGACGGGGAGCTGTTTTTT. Translating gives CAITEGSTDGELFF.

This clone has a handful of counts. The genes are TRBV3-1 (or the pseudogene TRBV3-2) and TRBJ1-1; D remains unclear. The germline V and J ends were trimmed by 4 bases and 1 base, with 13 bases remaining between them. Germline loops: CDR1 LGHDT, CDR2 YNNKEL (reference sequence). The length of the CDR3 is 15 residues. The CDR3 loop reads CASSPHDNPNTEAFF. The DNA of the CDR3 is TGTGCCAGCAGCCCCCACGACAACCCGAACACTGAAGCTTTCTTT.

This clone has a count of ten or more. The chain employs TRBV5-1 and TRBJ2-7; D unresolved. The CDR3 has 14 residues. In germline, CDR1 is SGHRS, CDR2 YFSETQ. V lost 0 bases and J lost 7, with 14 bases in between. This chain's CDR3 is CASSLVALALEQYF. The DNA of the CDR3 is TGCGCCAGCAGCTTGGTGGCCCTTGCTTTGGAGCAGTACTTC.

V is TRBV25-1 and J is TRBJ1-6; a weak D match, TRBD1 (5 bases). The germline V gene encodes CDR1 MGHDK and CDR2 SYGVNS. V gave up 4 bases and J gave up 4 bases, with 8 bases separating them. CDR3 length: 14 residues. This CDR3 is CASSVDSYNSPLHF. In DNA form, the CDR3 reads TGTGCCAGCAGTGTTGACAGTTATAATTCACCCCTCCACTTT.

This clone is medium-sized (0.01 to 0.1%) by share. The chain employs TRBV3-1 (or the pseudogene TRBV3-2) and TRBJ1-2; a possible D gene is TRBD1 (6 bases). Germline V lookup: CDR1 LGHDT, CDR2 YNNKEL (reference sequence). The CDR3 has 14 residues. Deletions cut 1 base from V and 7 bases from J, with 13 bases between. The DNA for the CDR3 is TGTGCCAGCAGCCAAGCGGGGGGGCGGGGTGGCTACACCTTC. Translating it yields CASSQAGGRGGYTF.